This entry lists 24 T cell receptor beta chains sequenced from one sample in a study of T cells in Graves' hyperthyroidism and ophthalmopathy. Amplification targeted TCR beta CDR3 regions from RNA transcripts. The HTBI primer set was used in a first-round RT-PCR of the TCR CDR3. TCRdb re-analysed the multiplex PCR reads in MiXCR, keeping a single row per CDR3 protein. This table has about 360,000 distinct CDR3 sequences, roughly 13% appearing once. Specimen: blood. Receptor source: a man aged 25-40 years with Graves' hyperthyroidism that later progressed to Graves' ophthalmopathy.

The CDR3 sequence: CASSLRTSGSHEQYF. CDR3 nucleotides: TGTGCCAGCAGTTTAAGGACTAGCGGGAGCCACGAGCAGTACTTC. The chain recombines TRBV27 with TRBJ2-7; 13 bases align to TRBD2. Germline values: CDR1 MNHEY, CDR2 SMNVEV (reference sequence). This CDR3 spans 15 amino acids. J was trimmed by 5 bases and V by 2 bases; bases with no gene match: 3.

This clonotype has a handful of counts. The chain recombines TRBV7-9 with TRBJ1-4, with unresolved D. The CDR3 loop spans 16 amino acids. Germline CDR1 is SEHNR and CDR2 is FQNEAQ (reference sequence). Trimming stripped 2 bases from V and 6 bases from J, with 16 bases between. For the CDR3, the DNA is TGTGCCAGCAGCTTATATGTGAGCGTAGTCGATGAAAAACTGTTTTTT. Translating it yields CASSLYVSVVDEKLFF.

With regard to this clonotype: A read error is possible here, since a much larger clone lies one base away. The genes are TRBV6-2 or TRBV6-3 and TRBJ1-1, with no clear D. Germline V gives CDR1 MNHEY, CDR2 SVGEGT. There are 14 residues in the CDR3. V lost 2 bases, J lost 6 bases, and 13 bases lay in between. The CDR3 bases are TGTGCCAGCAGTTACCCGTCGTCCCCCCCTGAAGCTTTCTTT. Its protein product is CASSYPSSPPEAFF.

This clonotype was picked up many times. The V and J genes are TRBV28 and TRBJ2-3; TRBD1 is a possible D gene (5 bases). Between the trimmed V and J ends, which lost 7 bases and 0 bases, there was a span of 14 bases. Germline V CDR1 and CDR2: MDHEN, SYDVKM. The CDR3 totals 15 residues. The CDR3 nucleotides read TGTGCCAGCAAGCTTCGTTGGACAAGCACAGATACGCAGTATTTT. Its protein is CASKLRWTSTDTQYF.

This clonotype was counted between two and nine times. The CDR3 region has the DNA TGTGCCAGCACCCATCGGGGGGATTCACCCCTCCACTTT. It yields the protein CASTHRGDSPLHF. The V call is TRBV6-1, the J call TRBJ1-6; TRBD1 is a possible D gene (5 bases). Germline V gene sequence: CDR1 MNHNS, CDR2 SASEGT. The V and J ends lost 7 bases and 8 bases respectively, with 12 bases between them. There are 13 residues in the CDR3.

The chain has TRBV30 and TRBJ2-1; TRBD2 matches at 9 bases. This CDR3 spans 14 amino acids. Germline V gene data show CDR1 as GTSNPN and CDR2 as SVGIG (reference sequence). V lost 2 bases, J lost 4 bases, and 3 bases stayed unmatched. The CDR3 reads CAWSKRGAYNEQFF. The DNA for the CDR3 is TGTGCCTGGAGTAAGCGGGGGGCTTACAATGAGCAGTTCTTC.

This clonotype was detected many times. CDR3 DNA: TGTGCCAGCAGCTTAGGGCGGGGGGGCTTCGATGAGCAGTTCTTC. Amino acid sequence: CASSLGRGGFDEQFF. This chain joins TRBV7-3 and TRBJ2-1; 9 positions agree with TRBD2. Germline V gene lookup returns CDR1 SGHTA and CDR2 FQGTGA. Trimming at V came to 2 bases and at J to 8 bases, leaving 7 bases not matched to a gene. This CDR3 is built from 15 residues.

This clonotype was found many times. This chain links TRBV28 with TRBJ1-6, with TRBD1 matching over 7 bases. With V trimmed by 5 bases and J by 9 bases, 7 bases remained unmatched. Germline CDR1 is MDHEN and CDR2 is SYDVKM. CDR3 length: 14 amino acids. The CDR3 DNA follows: TGTGCCAGCAGTGGGCAGGGGGGTTTTTCACCCCTCCACTTT. Its protein is CASSGQGGFSPLHF.

This clonotype came up many times. The chain's CDR3 is CASNPDGVNTEAFF. The CDR3 bases are TGTGCCAGCAACCCCGACGGGGTAAACACTGAAGCTTTCTTT. The chain uses TRBV12-3 or TRBV12-4 and TRBJ1-1; D uncertain. The CDR3 contains 14 residues. The V and J ends lost 7 bases and 2 bases respectively, with 14 bases between them.

The genes are TRBV5-6 and TRBJ1-1, with 8 nucleotides matching TRBD1. CDR3 length equals 16 residues. Trimming took 0 bases from V and 5 from J; bases not matched to a gene: 9. Germline CDR1 and CDR2: SGHDT and YYEEEE. The CDR3 reads CASSLGQGAPGTEAFF. The DNA of the CDR3 is TGTGCCAGCAGCTTGGGGCAGGGGGCGCCGGGAACTGAAGCTTTCTTT.

A word on this clonotype: It may be a read error: a sequence one base away is much more abundant. The chain joins TRBV5-1 to TRBJ2-7; D not certain. The closer fit of TRBJ2-1 to the DNA end suggests the J call may be wrong. Germline values: CDR1 SGHRS, CDR2 YFSETQ. This CDR3 comprises 14 residues. The CDR3 sequence: CASSLVQAGYEQFF. The CDR3, as DNA: TGCGCCAGCAGCTTGGTTCAGGCTGGCTACGAGCAGTTCTTC.

This clonotype appeared many times. V is TRBV2 and J is TRBJ1-4; 8 positions agree with TRBD1. With 6 bases clipped from V and 8 bases from J, the junction kept 11 bases outside the gene matches. Germline V gene sequence: CDR1 SNHLY, CDR2 FYNNEI. CDR3 size: 15 residues. Written as DNA, the CDR3 is TGTGCCAGCAGCGCCGGGACAGGCGACGGGGAAAAACTGTTTTTT. Its protein is CASSAGTGDGEKLFF.

This clonotype came up many times. The chain uses TRBV6-2 or TRBV6-3 and TRBJ1-5, with D hard to call. CDR3 length equals 17 residues. The germline V and J ends were trimmed by 0 bases and 2 bases, with 14 bases remaining between them. Germline V gives CDR1 MNHEY, CDR2 SVGEGT. This CDR3 reads CASSYSKPRRGNQPQHF. CDR3 bases: TGTGCCAGCAGTTACTCGAAACCACGTCGAGGCAATCAGCCCCAGCATTTT.

At least ten counts were recorded for this clonotype. The chain has TRBV28 and TRBJ1-4, with unresolved D. V lost 7 bases and J lost 0, with 9 bases in between. CDR3 length equals 14 residues. Germline CDR1 is MDHEN and CDR2 is SYDVKM. CDR3 coding DNA: TGTGCCAGCACATCAATTGCAACTAATGAAAAACTGTTTTTT. Protein sequence: CASTSIATNEKLFF.

The chain has TRBV7-2 and TRBJ1-2; 8 positions agree with TRBD1. The ends lost 5 bases at V and 8 bases at J; junction bases unmatched: 10. The CDR3 consists of 14 residues. The germline CDR1 and CDR2 sequences are SGHTA and FQGNSA. The CDR3 DNA reads as TGTGCCAGCAGCATAGACAGGGGCCCCCGGGGCTACACCTTC. Encoded protein: CASSIDRGPRGYTF.

The CDR3 nucleotides read TGCAGTGCTACACGCGGCACAGATACGCAGTATTTT. This gives the protein CSATRGTDTQYF. The V call is TRBV20-1, the J call TRBJ2-3; D is unresolved. This CDR3 has 12 residues. Trimming shortened V by 4 bases and J by 1 base, and 6 bases separated the two germline ends. Per the germline V gene, CDR1 is DFQATT and CDR2 is SNEGSKA (reference sequence).

Here the CDR3 reads CATNAGRDEQFF. The CDR3 DNA sequence: TGTGCCACCAATGCGGGGAGGGATGAGCAGTTCTTC. The J gene is TRBJ2-1, the V gene TRBV24-1; 7 positions match TRBD2. Germline-derived CDR1 and CDR2 are KGHDR and SFDVKD. After removal of 8 bases from V and 8 bases from J, the junction contained 5 bases not matched to a gene. The CDR3 is 12 residues long.

Concerning this clonotype: One end of the junction varies from germline; a read error may be responsible. This chain uses TRBV9 with TRBJ2-1, with TRBD2 identical over 10 bases. CDR1 SGDLS and CDR2 YYNGEE come from the germline V gene. The CDR3 contains 16 residues. DNA of the CDR3: TGTGCCAGCAGCTCGGAGGGGACTAGCGCCTACAATGGGCAGTTCTTC. Translating gives CASSSEGTSAYNGQFF.

The chain uses TRBV5-1 and TRBJ1-2; tentative D call: TRBD1 (6 bases). CDR1 is SGHRS and CDR2 is YFSETQ in the germline V gene. The CDR3 runs to 16 residues. Trimming stripped 0 bases from V and 4 bases from J, with 16 bases between. Here the CDR3 reads CASSLARTESLYGYTF. DNA of the CDR3: TGCGCCAGCAGCTTGGCCCGGACAGAATCCCTCTATGGCTACACCTTC.

This clonotype was recorded at least ten times. The chain links TRBV27 to TRBJ1-5; D unresolved. V gave up 4 bases and J gave up 2 bases, with 18 bases separating them. The CDR3 spans 17 residues. The V gene's germline CDR1 is MNHEY and CDR2 SMNVEV (reference sequence). The CDR3 DNA follows: TGTGCCAGCAGTTCCGGGCCAATGAAAAATGGCAATCAGCCCCAGCATTTT. Amino acids: CASSSGPMKNGNQPQHF.

Note on this clonotype: Sequence at one end of the junction differs from germline and may be a read error. The rearrangement joins TRBV4-1 to TRBJ1-2; 8 nucleotides agree with TRBD1. CDR3 length equals 14 residues. The V gene's germline CDR1 is MGHRA and CDR2 YSYEKL. This chain's CDR3 is CASRGQDAKYGYTF. In nucleotides, the CDR3 is TGCGCCAGCAGGGGACAGGACGCTAAGTATGGCTACACCTTC.

The rearrangement joins TRBV7-9 to TRBJ1-2; TRBD1 agrees at 7 bases. V gave up 6 bases and J gave up 4 bases; unmatched junction bases: 17. The V gene's germline CDR1 is SEHNR and CDR2 FQNEAQ (reference sequence). The length of the CDR3 is 17 residues. The CDR3 nucleotides read TGTGCCAGCAGACTATATAGCCCGGACAGGATTTTCTATGGCTACACCTTC. It is translated as CASRLYSPDRIFYGYTF.

This clonotype was seen a handful of times. J is TRBJ1-2 and V is TRBV5-1; maybe TRBD1 (5 bases). Germline V lookup: CDR1 SGHRS, CDR2 YFSETQ. The length of the CDR3 is 15 residues. V dropped 4 bases and J dropped 8 bases, with 21 bases sitting between them. The CDR3 sequence: CASSPSGTEPMGYTF. CDR3 nucleotides: TGCGCCAGCAGCCCATCCGGGACGGAGCCTATGGGCTACACCTTC.

Ten or more counts support this clonotype. The chain is built from TRBV20-1 and TRBJ1-1; D not resolved. Deletions cut 5 bases from V and 4 bases from J, with 14 bases between. This CDR3 contains 13 residues. The germline CDR1 and CDR2 sequences are DFQATT and SNEGSKA (reference sequence). CDR3 in amino acids: CSAGRGTSTEAFF. The CDR3 coding sequence is TGCAGTGCTGGACGAGGCACCTCCACTGAAGCTTTCTTT.